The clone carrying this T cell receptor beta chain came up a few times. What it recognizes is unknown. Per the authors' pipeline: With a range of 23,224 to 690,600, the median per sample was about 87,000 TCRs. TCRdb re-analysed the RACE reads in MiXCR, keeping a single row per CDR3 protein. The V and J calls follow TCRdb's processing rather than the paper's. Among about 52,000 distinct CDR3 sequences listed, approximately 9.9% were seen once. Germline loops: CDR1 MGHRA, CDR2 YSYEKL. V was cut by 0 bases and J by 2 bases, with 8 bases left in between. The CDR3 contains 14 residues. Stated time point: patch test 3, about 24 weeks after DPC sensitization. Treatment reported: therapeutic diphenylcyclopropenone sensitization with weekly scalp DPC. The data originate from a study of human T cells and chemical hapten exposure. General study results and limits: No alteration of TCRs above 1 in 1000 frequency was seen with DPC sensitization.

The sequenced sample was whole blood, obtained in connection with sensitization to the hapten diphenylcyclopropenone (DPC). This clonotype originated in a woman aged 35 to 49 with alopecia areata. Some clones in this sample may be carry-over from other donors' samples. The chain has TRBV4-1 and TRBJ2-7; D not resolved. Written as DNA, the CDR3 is TGCGCCAGCAGCCAAGAAGTGCCACCCTACGAGCAGTACTTC. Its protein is CASSQEVPPYEQYF.